The clone carrying this T cell receptor (beta chain) was observed a few times. Antigen specificity is unknown. Overall study results and limits: Tumor-infiltrating Treg TCR alpha and beta sequences overlapped most with tumor naive CD4+ T cells, then blood naive. In terms of TCR gene usage, tumor memory CD4+ T cells clustered together with blood and lymph node memory CD4+ cells, as well as with lymph node naive CD4+ cells.

Full-length variable regions came from constant-region reverse primers plus semi-nested Nested Universal Primer A PCR. TCRdb re-called the 5' RACE reads through MiXCR, storing one row per CDR3 protein. The table includes about 40,000 distinct CDR3 sequences, over 15% detected once. V dropped 2 bases and J dropped 2; count of bases not matched to a gene: 2. CDR3 length: 14 residues. Per germline, CDR1 SGHRS and CDR2 YFSETQ. The chain joins TRBV5-1 to TRBJ2-5, with 8 bases matching TRBD1. This receptor was identified in a female donor with breast cancer. Sequenced input: naive CD4+ T cells sorted from a lymph node. This sample's subset: naive CD4+ T cells, CD4+CD45RA+CD25-. CDR3 DNA sequence: TGCGCCAGCAGCTTACGGGACAGGCAAGAGACCCAGTACTTC. It is translated as CASSLRDRQETQYF.